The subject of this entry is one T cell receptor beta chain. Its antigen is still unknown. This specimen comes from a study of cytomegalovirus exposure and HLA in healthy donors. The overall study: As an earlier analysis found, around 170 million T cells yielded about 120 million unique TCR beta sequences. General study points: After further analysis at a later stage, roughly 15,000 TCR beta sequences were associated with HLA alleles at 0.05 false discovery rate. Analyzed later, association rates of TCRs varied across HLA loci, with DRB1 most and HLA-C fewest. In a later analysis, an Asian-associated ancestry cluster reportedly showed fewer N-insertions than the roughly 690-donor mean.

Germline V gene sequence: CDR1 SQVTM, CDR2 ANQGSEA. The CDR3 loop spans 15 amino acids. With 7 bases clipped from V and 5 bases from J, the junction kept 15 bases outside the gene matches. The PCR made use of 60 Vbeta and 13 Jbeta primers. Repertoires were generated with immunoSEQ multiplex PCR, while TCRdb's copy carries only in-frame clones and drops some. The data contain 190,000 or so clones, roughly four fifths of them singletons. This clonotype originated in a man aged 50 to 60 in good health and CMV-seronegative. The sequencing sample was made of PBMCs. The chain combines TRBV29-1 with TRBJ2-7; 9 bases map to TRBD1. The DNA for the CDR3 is TGCAGCGGATCCCTAGGACAGGGGCTCCCAGACGAGCAGTACTTC. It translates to CSGSLGQGLPDEQYF.